The text below deals with one T cell receptor (beta chain). The antigen is unknown. The junction departs from germline at one end; a sequencing error may be responsible. Both TCR beta VDJ combination and CDR3 sequence profiling were carried out. Genomic DNA was the template for this profiling. A single record per CDR3 protein comes from TCRdb applying MiXCR to the reads. The repertoire holds about 190,000 distinct CDR3 sequences, about half seen once, with roughly 15% in the top ten. The source of the sample is a study of CD8+CD57+ T cells in acquired aplastic anemia. Findings and limits, study-wide: It was found that under 30 CD8+ CDR3 sequences were shared between patients and controls. Researchers reported that CD8+ Simpson's diversity was not significantly different in patients versus controls.

This clonotype was sampled from a human donor in good health, serving as a control. The source material was sorted CD4+, CD8+, or CD8+CD57+ T cells (not recorded which) from PBMCs.

The CDR3 nucleotides are TGTGCCAGCAGCCGACATACGGAAGAGACCCAGTGCTTC. Translating it yields CASSRHTEETQCF. This rearrangement joins TRBV7-2 to TRBJ2-5; D gene uncertain. CDR1 is SGHTA and CDR2 is FQGNSA in the germline V gene. CDR3 length: 13 residues.